This entry lists 5 T cell receptor beta chains sequenced from one sample in a study of T cell responses to AZD1222 COVID-19 vaccine. The data were produced by immunoSEQ multiplex PCR, yet TCRdb's version contains in-frame clones alone and is incomplete. The sample contains 100,000 to 150,000 clones, about nine tenths of which appear only once. The sample was peripheral blood, taken on day 0 of AZD1222 vaccination. The receptors come from an adult in good health.

This clone was observed once. V gene TRBV27 combines with J gene TRBJ2-4; 11 bases are a match to TRBD2. CDR3 length: 16 amino acids. Germline CDR1 reads MNHEY; CDR2 reads SMNVEV (reference sequence). The J segment lost 3 bases and the V segment lost 5 bases, leaving 6 bases of the junction unmatched. Written as DNA, the CDR3 is TGTGCCAGCAGTCATAGCGGGAGGGCCATCAAAAACATTCAGTACTTC. As protein: CASSHSGRAIKNIQYF.

This chain uses TRBV2 with TRBJ2-3; D possibly corresponds to TRBD2 (7 bases). Germline loops: CDR1 SNHLY, CDR2 FYNNEI. The CDR3 length is 14 residues. V lost 6 bases, J lost 0 bases, and 10 bases lay in between. The CDR3 coding sequence is TGTGCCAGCAGGGGGGGGCGCAGCACAGATACGCAGTATTTT. This encodes CASRGGRSTDTQYF.

The chain joins TRBV6-5 to TRBJ2-3, with a tentative D call TRBD2 (5 bases). Trimming took off 8 bases at V and 0 bases at J, with 9 bases between the two ends. Germline CDR1 is MNHEY and CDR2 is SVGAGI. CDR3 size: 13 residues. This chain's CDR3 is CASGGYSTDTQYF. CDR3 DNA: TGTGCCAGCGGCGGGTATAGCACAGATACGCAGTATTTT.

The chain combines TRBV5-4 with TRBJ2-6; D is unresolved. This CDR3 region has 13 residues. V lost 8 bases and J lost 0, with 6 bases in between. Germline V lookup: CDR1 SGHNT, CDR2 YYREEE (reference sequence). In DNA, the CDR3 is TGTGCCAGTTCTATCTCTGGGGCCAACGTCCTGACTTTC. This sequence encodes CASSISGANVLTF.

The J gene is TRBJ2-1, the V gene TRBV28; TRBD1 is a possible D gene (6 bases). Trimming left V 8 bases short and J 5 bases short, with 19 bases between. Germline V gene lookup returns CDR1 MDHEN and CDR2 SYDVKM. There are 15 residues in the CDR3. The CDR3 here is CASGAGPGQHNEQFF. The CDR3 coding sequence is TGTGCCAGCGGGGCGGGCCCCGGACAGCACAATGAGCAGTTCTTC.